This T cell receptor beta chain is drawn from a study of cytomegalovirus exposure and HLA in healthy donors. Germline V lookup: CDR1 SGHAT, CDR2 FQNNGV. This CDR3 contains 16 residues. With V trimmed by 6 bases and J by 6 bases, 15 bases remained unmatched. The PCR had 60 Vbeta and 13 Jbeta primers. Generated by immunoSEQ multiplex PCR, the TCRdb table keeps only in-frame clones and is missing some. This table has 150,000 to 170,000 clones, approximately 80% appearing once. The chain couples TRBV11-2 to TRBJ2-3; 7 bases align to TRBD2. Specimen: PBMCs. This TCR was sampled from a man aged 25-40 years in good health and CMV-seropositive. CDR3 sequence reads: CASSVGRGLYYDTQYF. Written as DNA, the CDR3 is TGTGCCAGCAGTGTTGGGAGGGGTCTTTACTATGATACGCAGTATTTT. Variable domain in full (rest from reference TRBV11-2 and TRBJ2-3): EAGVAQSPRYKIIEKRQSVAFWCNPISGHATLYWYQQILGQGPKLLIQFQNNGVVDDSQLPKDRFSAERLKGVDSTLKIQPAKLEDSAVYLCASSVGRGLYYDTQYFGPGTRLTVL.